This entry concerns a single T cell receptor beta chain. What it binds is unknown. The data stem from a study of cytomegalovirus exposure and HLA in healthy donors. Study-level results: Across donors, presence/absence analyses took sequencing depth to be roughly uniform. Generally TCR sequences proved uncommon, though certain public TCRs appeared in numerous donors.

V was clipped by 3 bases and J by 9 bases; unmatched bases: 24. The CDR3 is 21 amino acids. Per the germline V gene, CDR1 is SGHDN and CDR2 is FVKESK. The PCR had 60 Vbeta and 13 Jbeta primers. Sequenced by immunoSEQ multiplex PCR; TCRdb stores in-frame clones only, minus some. The table records some 200,000 clones, about 84% of them present only once. This sequence originates from a man in his fifties or sixties in good health and CMV-seronegative. This chain links TRBV14 with TRBJ2-1, with 12 nucleotides matching TRBD1. Sequencing input: PBMCs. CDR3 in amino acids: CASSHVWGIIGGQGARGEQFF. DNA of the CDR3: TGTGCCAGCAGCCACGTCTGGGGTATTATAGGGGGACAGGGGGCAAGGGGTGAGCAGTTCTTC. The variable domain in full, completed from reference TRBV14 and TRBJ2-1, reads EAGVTQFPSHSVIEKGQTVTLRCDPISGHDNLYWYRRVMGKEIKFLLHFVKESKQDESGMPNNRFLAERTGGTYSTLKVQPAELEDSGVYFCASSHVWGIIGGQGARGEQFFGPGTRLTVL.